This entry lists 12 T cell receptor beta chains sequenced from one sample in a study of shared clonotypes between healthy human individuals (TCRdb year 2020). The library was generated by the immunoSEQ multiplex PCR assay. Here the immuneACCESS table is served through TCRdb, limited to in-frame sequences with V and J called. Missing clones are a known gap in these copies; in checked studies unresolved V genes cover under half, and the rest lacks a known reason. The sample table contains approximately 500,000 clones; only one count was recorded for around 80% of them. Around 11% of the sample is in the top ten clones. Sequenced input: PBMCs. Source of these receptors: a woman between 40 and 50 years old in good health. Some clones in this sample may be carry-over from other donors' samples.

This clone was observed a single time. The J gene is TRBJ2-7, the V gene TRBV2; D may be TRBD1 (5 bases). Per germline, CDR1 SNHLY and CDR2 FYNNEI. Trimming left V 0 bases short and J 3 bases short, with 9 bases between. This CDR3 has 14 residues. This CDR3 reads CASSEALGVYEQYF. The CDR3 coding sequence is TGTGCCAGCAGTGAAGCTTTAGGGGTCTACGAGCAGTACTTC. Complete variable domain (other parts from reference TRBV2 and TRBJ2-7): EPEVTQTPSHQVTQMGQEVILRCVPISNHLYFYWYRQILGQKVEFLVSFYNNEISEKSEIFDDQFSVERPDGSNFTLKIRSTKLEDSAMYFCASSEALGVYEQYFGPGTRLTVT.

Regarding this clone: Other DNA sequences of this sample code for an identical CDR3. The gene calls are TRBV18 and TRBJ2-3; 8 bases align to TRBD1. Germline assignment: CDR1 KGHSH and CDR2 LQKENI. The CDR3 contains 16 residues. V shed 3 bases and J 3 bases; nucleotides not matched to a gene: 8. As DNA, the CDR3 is TGTGCCAGCTCACCCCTCGACAGGGGAGGAACAGATACGCAGTATTTT. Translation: CASSPLDRGGTDTQYF.

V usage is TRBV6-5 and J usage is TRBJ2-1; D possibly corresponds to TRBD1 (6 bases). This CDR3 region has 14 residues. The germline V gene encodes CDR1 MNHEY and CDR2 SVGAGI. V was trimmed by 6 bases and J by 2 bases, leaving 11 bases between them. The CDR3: CASSPTGTYNEQFF. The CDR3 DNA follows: TGTGCCAGCAGCCCGACAGGTACCTACAATGAGCAGTTCTTC.

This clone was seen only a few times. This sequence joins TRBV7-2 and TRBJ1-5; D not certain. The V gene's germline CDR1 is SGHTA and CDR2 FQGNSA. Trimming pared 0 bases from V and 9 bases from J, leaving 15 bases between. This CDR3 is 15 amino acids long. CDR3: CASSLAPGTHWPQHF. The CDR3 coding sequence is TGTGCCAGCAGCTTAGCGCCGGGAACCCATTGGCCCCAGCATTTT.

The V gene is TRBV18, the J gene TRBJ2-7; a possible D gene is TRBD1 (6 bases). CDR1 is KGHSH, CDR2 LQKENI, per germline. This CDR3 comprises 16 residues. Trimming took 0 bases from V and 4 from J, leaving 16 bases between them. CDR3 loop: CASSPPNSARGYEQYF. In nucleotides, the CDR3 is TGTGCCAGCTCACCACCGAATTCGGCCAGGGGATACGAGCAGTACTTC.

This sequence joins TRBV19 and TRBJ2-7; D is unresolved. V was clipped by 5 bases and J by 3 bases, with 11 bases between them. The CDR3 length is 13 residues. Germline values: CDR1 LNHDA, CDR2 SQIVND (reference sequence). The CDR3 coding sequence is TGTGCCAGTAGTTATAGATTTCGCTACGAGCAGTACTTC. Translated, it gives CASSYRFRYEQYF.

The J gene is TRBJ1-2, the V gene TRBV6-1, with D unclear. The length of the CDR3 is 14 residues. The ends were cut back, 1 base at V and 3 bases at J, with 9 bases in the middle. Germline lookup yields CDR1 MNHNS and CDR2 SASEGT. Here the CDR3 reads CASSEGSGYYGYTF. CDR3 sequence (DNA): TGTGCCAGCAGTGAAGGCTCTGGGTACTATGGCTACACCTTC.

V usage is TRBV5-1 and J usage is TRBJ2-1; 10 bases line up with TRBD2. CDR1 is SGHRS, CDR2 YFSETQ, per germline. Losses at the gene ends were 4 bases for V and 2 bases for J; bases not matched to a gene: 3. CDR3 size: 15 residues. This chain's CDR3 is CASSATSGAYNEQFF. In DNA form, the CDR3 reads TGCGCCAGCAGCGCAACTAGCGGGGCCTACAATGAGCAGTTCTTC.

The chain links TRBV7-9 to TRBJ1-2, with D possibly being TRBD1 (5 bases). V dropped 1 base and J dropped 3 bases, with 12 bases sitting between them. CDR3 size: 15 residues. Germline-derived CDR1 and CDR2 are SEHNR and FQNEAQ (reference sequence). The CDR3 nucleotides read TGTGCCAGCAGCTTAGATAGTTGGGGCGACTATGGCTACACCTTC. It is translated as CASSLDSWGDYGYTF.

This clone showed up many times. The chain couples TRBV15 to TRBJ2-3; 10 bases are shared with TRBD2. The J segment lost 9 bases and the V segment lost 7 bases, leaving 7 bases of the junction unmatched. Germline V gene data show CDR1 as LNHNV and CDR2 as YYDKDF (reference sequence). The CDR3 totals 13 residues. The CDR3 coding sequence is TGTGCCACCAAAGCGGGAGGGCCCCCGACGCAGTATTTT. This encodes CATKAGGPPTQYF.

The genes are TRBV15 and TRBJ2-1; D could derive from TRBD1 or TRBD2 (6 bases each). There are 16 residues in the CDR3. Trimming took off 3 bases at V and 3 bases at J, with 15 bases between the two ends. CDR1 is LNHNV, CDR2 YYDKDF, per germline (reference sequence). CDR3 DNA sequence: TGTGCCACCAGCAGCTTGTACGGGGGCCTCTACAATGAGCAGTTCTTC. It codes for CATSSLYGGLYNEQFF.

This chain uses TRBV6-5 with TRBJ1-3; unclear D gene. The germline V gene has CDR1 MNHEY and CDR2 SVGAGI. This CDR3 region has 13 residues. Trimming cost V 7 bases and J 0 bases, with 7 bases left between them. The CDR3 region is CASNDGSGNTIYF. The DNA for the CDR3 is TGTGCCAGCAATGACGGCTCTGGAAACACCATATATTTT.